These 21 T cell receptor beta chains came from one sample sequenced in a study of regulatory T cells in long-lasting Graves disease (TCRdb year 2021). According to the study, the label for this sample's time point signals: newly diagnosed GD, antithyroid drugs for less than 3 months. For both TCR sequencing and RNA sequencing, RNA was extracted from PBMCs in TRIzol. The protocol used for the library was multiplex PCR. Data came from an Illumina HiSeq 4000. CDR3 regions were amplified by Arm-PCR with iRepertoire HTBI primers to construct TCR beta libraries. The public reads were quality trimmed at Q25 with fastp and then assembled into clones with MiXCR by TCRdb, keeping productive beta chains. Every distinct CDR3 protein forms one entry, paired with its most common genes and DNA. The sample table contains around 240,000 distinct CDR3 sequences; only one count was recorded for more than 15% of them. Jointly, the top ten make up approximately 15% of the sample.

These data also featured in a second study, about T cells in Graves' hyperthyroidism and ophthalmopathy.

The material was peripheral blood mononuclear cells (PBMCs), obtained at new diagnosis, from a patient treated with antithyroid drugs. All receptors come from a woman aged 25 to 39 with Graves disease. Donor details come from another sample of the same person, matched by shared clones.

Worth noting for this clonotype: The likely explanation is a read error, given a far larger clone one base away. The chain combines TRBV12-3 or TRBV12-4 with TRBJ2-1, with D perhaps matching TRBD1 (6 bases). CDR3 length: 14 amino acids. Trimming took off 5 bases at V and 10 bases at J, with 18 bases between the two ends. The CDR3 sequence is CASSPQGWFHEQFF. The CDR3 region has the DNA TGTGCCAGCAGTCCTCAGGGGTGGTTCCACGAGCAGTTCTTC.

This clonotype was detected a few times. This sequence may be a read error, since a much larger clone differs from it by one base. The rearrangement links TRBV5-1 to TRBJ2-1, with D uncertain. Germline V lookup: CDR1 SGHRS, CDR2 YFSETQ. The CDR3 loop spans 13 amino acids. The CDR3 reads CASSLGVYNGQFF. CDR3 DNA: TGCGCCAGCAGCTTGGGGGTTTACAATGGGCAGTTCTTC.

This clonotype was counted at least ten times. The V gene is TRBV11-2, the J gene TRBJ2-1; D may be TRBD1 (6 bases). The V end was cut by 0 bases, the J end by 8 bases, with 29 bases between. The CDR3 sequence is 20 residues long. Germline V CDR1 and CDR2: SGHAT, FQNNGV. The CDR3 DNA reads as TGTGCCAGCAGCTTAGATCCTTTAAGACCCGGGACACAAAATTACTATGAGCAGTTCTTC. It specifies CASSLDPLRPGTQNYYEQFF. The full variable domain, rest sourced from reference TRBV11-2 and TRBJ2-1, is EAGVAQSPRYKIIEKRQSVAFWCNPISGHATLYWYQQILGQGPKLLIQFQNNGVVDDSQLPKDRFSAERLKGVDSTLKIQPAKLEDSAVYLCASSLDPLRPGTQNYYEQFFGPGTRLTVL.

This clonotype appeared many times. The V and J genes are TRBV20-1 and TRBJ2-3, with a weak D call TRBD1 (6 bases). Trimming cost V 3 bases and J 6 bases, with 16 bases left between them. Germline-derived CDR1 and CDR2 are DFQATT and SNEGSKA (reference sequence). CDR3 length: 14 amino acids. CDR3 in amino acids: CSARDWGPRDTQYF. Here the CDR3 DNA reads TGCAGTGCTAGGGACTGGGGGCCTCGGGATACGCAGTATTTT.

Concerning this clonotype: With a much larger clone just one base away, this may be a read error. The rearrangement uses TRBV12-3 or TRBV12-4 and TRBJ1-1; TRBD1 might be the D (6 bases). The CDR3 length is 13 residues. V dropped 10 bases and J dropped 1 base, with 13 bases sitting between them. CDR3: CATGGGTNTEAFF. The CDR3 region has the DNA TGTGCCACTGGGGGCGGAACGAACACTGAAGCTTTCTTT.

This clonotype was counted at least ten times. The rearrangement links TRBV9 to TRBJ2-7; D not resolved. The CDR3 consists of 14 residues. V was cut by 3 bases and J by 0 bases, with 10 bases left in between. CDR1 and CDR2 from the germline V gene are SGDLS and YYNGEE. The CDR3 here is CASSALPSSYEQYF. The CDR3 DNA follows: TGTGCCAGCAGCGCCCTGCCGAGCTCCTACGAGCAGTACTTC. The variable domain in full, with the rest retrieved from reference TRBV9 and TRBJ2-7, is DSGVTQTPKHLITATGQRVTLRCSPRSGDLSVYWYQQSLDQGLQFLIQYYNGEERAKGNILERFSAQQFPDLHSELNLSSLELGDSALYFCASSALPSSYEQYFGPGTRLTVT.

This clonotype was seen ten or more times. V usage is TRBV12-3 or TRBV12-4 and J usage is TRBJ1-6, with a tentative D call TRBD1 (5 bases). Trimming pared 3 bases from V and 13 bases from J, leaving 10 bases between. The length of the CDR3 is 12 residues. The CDR3 DNA reads TGTGCCAGCAGTTTCGAGGGGTTCCCCCTCCACTTT. Protein product: CASSFEGFPLHF.

A single count supports this clonotype. A single base separates this from a much larger clone, so it may be a read error. The CDR3 region has the DNA TGTGCCAGCGGCTTTTCCGGGACAGGGTGGGAAAAACTGTTTTTT. Encoded protein: CASGFSGTGWEKLFF. The chain couples TRBV7-9 to TRBJ1-4; TRBD1 aligns across 9 bases. Germline CDR1 and CDR2: SEHNR and FQNEAQ (reference sequence). The length of the CDR3 is 15 residues.

This clonotype was observed a few times. This rearrangement joins TRBV4-1 to TRBJ2-6; a possible D gene is TRBD1 (5 bases). Trimming removed 3 bases at V and 0 bases at J, with 12 bases between. This CDR3 contains 17 residues. Germline V lookup: CDR1 MGHRA, CDR2 YSYEKL. The CDR3 is CASSHVGRGSGANVLTF. The CDR3 DNA follows: TGCGCCAGCAGCCATGTGGGAAGGGGCTCTGGGGCCAACGTCCTGACTTTC.

This clonotype was counted ten times or more. This sequence joins TRBV7-9 and TRBJ2-7; a weak D match, TRBD1 (5 bases). This CDR3 spans 14 amino acids. V dropped 2 bases and J dropped 0 bases, with 8 bases sitting between them. The germline V gene has CDR1 SEHNR and CDR2 FQNEAQ (reference sequence). The CDR3 is CASSLPGPSYEQYF. CDR3 coding DNA: TGTGCCAGCAGCTTACCAGGGCCCTCCTACGAGCAGTACTTC.

This clonotype was found many times. This sequence joins TRBV9 and TRBJ2-5; 10 bases agree with TRBD2. The CDR3 has 14 residues. Looked up from germline, CDR1 is SGDLS and CDR2 is YYNGEE. V lost 2 bases, J lost 3 bases, and 1 base stayed unmatched. DNA of the CDR3: TGTGCCAGCAGCGTTGGACTAGCGGAAGAGACCCAGTACTTC. Amino acid sequence: CASSVGLAEETQYF.

In regard to this clonotype: The junction departs from the called germline gene at one end, perhaps through a read error. The J gene is TRBJ2-1, the V gene TRBV2, with D unclear. Germline assignment: CDR1 SNHLY and CDR2 FYNNEI. This CDR3 has 14 residues. The CDR3 bases are TGTGCCAGCAGTGAATTTCGAAGCCGGAATGAGCGGTTCTTC. It specifies CASSEFRSRNERFF.

J is TRBJ2-3 and V is TRBV20-1; 10 bases are a match to TRBD2. The CDR3 runs 16 residues. Germline assignment: CDR1 DFQATT and CDR2 SNEGSKA (reference sequence). V was clipped by 5 bases and J by 4 bases; unmatched bases: 12. The CDR3 bases are TGCAGTGCTGGCGGTTCGACTAGCGGGTTGGCAGATACGCAGTATTTT. It yields the protein CSAGGSTSGLADTQYF.

This clonotype was found a few times. V usage is TRBV6-4 and J usage is TRBJ2-7; 10 bases map to TRBD1. Trimming took 7 bases from V and 2 from J; bases not matched to a gene: 11. This CDR3 is built from 16 residues. In germline, CDR1 is MRHNA, CDR2 SNTAGT. This chain's CDR3 is CASTHPRDRGPYEQYF. CDR3 DNA sequence: TGTGCCAGCACCCACCCCCGGGACAGGGGCCCCTACGAGCAGTACTTC.

This clonotype was counted ten times or more. CDR3 coding DNA: TGTGCCAGCAGTGGGGGCTTCTATGGCTACACCTTC. Translating it yields CASSGGFYGYTF. The chain combines TRBV25-1 with TRBJ1-2, with a weak D call TRBD1 (5 bases). V lost 4 bases to trimming and J lost 4 bases, with 7 bases between them. Germline V gives CDR1 MGHDK, CDR2 SYGVNS. The CDR3 runs to 12 residues.

This clonotype was observed many times. This chain connects TRBV11-2 to TRBJ1-2; D uncertain. Trimming cost V 7 bases and J 2 bases, with 11 bases left between them. The length of the CDR3 is 13 residues. In germline, CDR1 is SGHAT, CDR2 FQNNGV. For the CDR3, the DNA is TGTGCCAGCACTGCCAGGAACAACTATGGCTACACCTTC. Protein sequence: CASTARNNYGYTF. The full variable domain, in which reference TRBV11-2 and TRBJ1-2 provide the parts outside the CDR3, is EAGVAQSPRYKIIEKRQSVAFWCNPISGHATLYWYQQILGQGPKLLIQFQNNGVVDDSQLPKDRFSAERLKGVDSTLKIQPAKLEDSAVYLCASTARNNYGYTFGSGTRLTVV.

In its sample, this clonotype was seen many times. The chain carries TRBV11-3 and TRBJ2-7; 7 bases are shared with TRBD1. The CDR3 runs 15 residues. Germline V CDR1 and CDR2: SGHNT, YENEEA. The V gene end was trimmed by 3 bases and the J gene end by 2 bases; junction bases not matched to a gene: 7. CDR3 bases: TGTGCCAGCAGCTTGGGACAAGACAGGGCCTACGAGCAGTACTTC. The encoded protein is CASSLGQDRAYEQYF.

Many counts were recorded for this clonotype. This chain links TRBV14 with TRBJ2-2; no firm D call. The V and J ends lost 3 bases and 2 bases respectively, with 7 bases between them. CDR3 length: 14 residues. From germline, CDR1 is SGHDN and CDR2 FVKESK. Here the CDR3 reads CASSQVLNTGELFF. The CDR3 bases are TGTGCCAGCAGCCAGGTCCTAAACACCGGGGAGCTGTTTTTT.

This clonotype turned up a few times. The V gene is TRBV10-2, the J gene TRBJ2-2, with D maybe TRBD2 (5 bases). The CDR3 loop spans 16 amino acids. V lost 0 bases and J 5 bases, leaving 13 bases between the germline ends. CDR1 and CDR2 from the germline V gene are WSHSY and SAAADI. For the CDR3, the DNA is TGCGCCAGCAGTGAGTCGGGGATCTGGAGGACCGGGGAGCTGTTTTTT. Amino acid sequence: CASSESGIWRTGELFF.

This clonotype appeared a few times. V and J are TRBV4-1 and TRBJ1-2; 7 bases fit TRBD1. Trimming took 1 base from V and 4 from J; bases not matched to a gene: 6. The germline V gene has CDR1 MGHRA and CDR2 YSYEKL. This CDR3 spans 15 amino acids. CDR3 in amino acids: CASSQGGRDSYGYTF. CDR3 nucleotide sequence: TGCGCCAGCAGCCAAGGAGGAAGGGACAGCTATGGCTACACCTTC.

This clonotype was recorded at least ten times. This sequence joins TRBV4-1 and TRBJ2-5; 8 nucleotides line up with TRBD2. There are 17 residues in the CDR3. The V and J ends lost 3 bases and 5 bases, in that order; junction bases with no gene match: 14. The V gene's germline CDR1 is MGHRA and CDR2 YSYEKL. The CDR3 region has the DNA TGCGCCAGCAGCCATCGCCCCACCCAGCGGGAGAGGGAGACCCAGTACTTC. Its protein is CASSHRPTQRERETQYF.